A single T cell receptor beta chain is shown here with its context. What it recognizes is unknown. Two nested PCRs, approximately 17 and 9 cycles, amplified TCRalpha and TCRbeta cDNA. Using the 5' RACE reads, TCRdb records one entry per CDR3 protein without DNA. This sample's table reports around 450,000 distinct CDR3 sequences. The V gene's germline CDR1 is SGHTA and CDR2 FQGNSA. The CDR3 has 12 amino acids. The data were obtained in a study of monozygotic twins with inflammatory bowel disease. Notes on the study in general: A lone strong IBD-associated signal or clonotype found no support. Lower TCRbeta diversity (inverse Simpson) was seen in IBD patients than in healthy co-twins. Repertoire likeness was no different across concordant and discordant twins, perhaps owing to restricted power.

The chain couples TRBV7-2 to TRBJ2-3. Sequencing input: blood. The clonotype originates from a human donor with ulcerative colitis or Crohn's disease, or a healthy co-twin of an affected twin (not recorded which). The chain's CDR3 is CASSRPRDTQYF.